This T cell receptor beta chain was sequenced during a study of blood T cell repertoires in COVID-19. Overall study context: Sites in the United States, Italy and Spain provided acute and convalescent COVID-19 samples. PBMCs, B-cell-depleted T cells, or T cells provided the cDNA or gDNA that made up the material.

Patients from Seattle were sampled longitudinally, starting during active infection. Looked up from germline, CDR1 is SGHTA and CDR2 is FQGTGA. The CDR3 totals 13 residues. V shed 5 bases and J shed 8 bases, with 13 bases lying between them. This clone was detected a few times. Under the authors' procedure: Amplification of reference gene primers provided the estimated nucleated cell counts. Libraries were prepared by immunoSEQ multiplex PCR; TCRdb keeps only in-frame clonotypes and omits some of them. The V and J calls and clone size were taken over from that table, and D and trimming were inferred from the DNA. The data show a few hundred thousand clones, roughly 84% seen once.

The sample was peripheral blood. The chain uses TRBV7-3 and TRBJ2-1; maybe TRBD2 (5 bases). This sequence was found in a man aged 50 to 59 with COVID-19, enrolled during active disease. The CDR3 DNA is TGTGCCAGCAGCGTACCGGGGTTGGATGAGCAGTTCTTC. This codes for CASSVPGLDEQFF.